The 14 T cell receptor beta chains below were found in one sample sequenced in a study of OX40 agonist ivuxolimab in advanced cancers. Clones were sequenced by immunoSEQ multiplex PCR, and TCRdb holds only the in-frame ones, with some missing. There are 70,000 to 80,000 clones in the sample; roughly 84% occur only once, and 17% lies in the top ten. The specimen comprised CD4+ or CD8+ T cells sorted from blood, sampled in a trial of the OX40 agonist ivuxolimab. The receptors stem from an adult with an advanced solid tumor such as melanoma, head and neck, liver or kidney cancer.

This clone was found a few times. V gene TRBV29-1 combines with J gene TRBJ2-5, with 13 bases identical to TRBD2. Germline CDR1 is SQVTM and CDR2 is ANQGSEA. The V gene end was trimmed by 7 bases and the J gene end by 4 bases; junction bases not matched to a gene: 12. The CDR3 extends over 16 amino acids. The CDR3 is CSGVLTSGRGGETQYF. The CDR3 bases are TGCAGCGGTGTTTTAACTAGCGGGAGGGGAGGAGAGACCCAGTACTTC.

J is TRBJ2-3 and V is TRBV6-5, with D perhaps TRBD1 or TRBD2 (5 bases each). Germline loops: CDR1 MNHEY, CDR2 SVGAGI. The V and J ends lost 4 bases and 4 bases respectively, with 18 bases between them. The CDR3 is 16 residues long. In nucleotides, the CDR3 is TGTGCCAGCAGTTCCCTCGGGGCATTTCACGCAGATACGCAGTATTTT. As protein: CASSSLGAFHADTQYF.

This clone came up a few times. The chain couples TRBV19 to TRBJ1-1; D ambiguous. V was trimmed by 5 bases and J by 3 bases, leaving 7 bases between them. The germline V gene encodes CDR1 LNHDA and CDR2 SQIVND (reference sequence). The CDR3 contains 12 residues. The DNA for the CDR3 is TGTGCCAGTAGTCACTGGGACACTGAAGCTTTCTTT. It encodes CASSHWDTEAFF.

This clone was seen a few times. The chain couples TRBV6-1 to TRBJ2-1, with D possibly being TRBD1 (6 bases). CDR1 and CDR2 from the germline V gene are MNHNS and SASEGT. Deletions cut 0 bases from V and 6 bases from J, with 24 bases between. This CDR3 has 19 residues. The CDR3 DNA reads as TGTGCCAGCAGTGAAGCGCGGTCCAGGTTGGGGGCTCAGGGCAATGAGCAGTTCTTC. It is translated as CASSEARSRLGAQGNEQFF.

The V call is TRBV21-1, the J call TRBJ2-5; no check of the table's D call, TRBD2, against the DNA was made. TRBV21-1 is designated a pseudogene. The CDR3 is 14 residues long. The CDR3 DNA is TGTGCCAGCAGCAAAGACGGGACTAGAGAGACCCAGTACTTC. This sequence encodes CASSKDGTRETQYF.

CDR3 sequence: CASSLSKTQYF. The DNA of the CDR3 is TGTGCCAGCAGCCTCTCGAAGACCCAGTACTTC. V and J are TRBV14 and TRBJ2-5; D not certain. CDR1 SGHDN and CDR2 FVKESK come from the germline V gene. This CDR3 is 11 amino acids long. The germline V and J ends were trimmed by 4 bases and 6 bases, with 6 bases remaining between them.

This clone turned up a few times. This chain links TRBV15 with TRBJ1-1, with 7 bases matching TRBD1. V trimming: 7 bases; J trimming: 9 bases; junction bases outside the gene matches: 14. The CDR3 runs to 14 residues. Germline loops: CDR1 LNHNV, CDR2 YYDKDF (reference sequence). CDR3 DNA sequence: TGTGCCACCATGGACCGTGGGATACAGGGGAAAGCTTTCTTT. Protein sequence: CATMDRGIQGKAFF.

The chain couples TRBV11-1 to TRBJ2-1; 16 nucleotides align to TRBD2. Germline CDR1 reads SGHAT; CDR2 reads FQDESV (reference sequence). The ends lost 3 bases at V and 7 bases at J; junction bases unmatched: 3. The CDR3 is made up of 16 amino acids. CDR3 bases: TGTGCCAGCAGCTTGGGGACTAGCGGGAGGGATAATGAGCAGTTCTTC. The encoded protein is CASSLGTSGRDNEQFF.

The gene calls are TRBV15 and TRBJ2-3; 7 nucleotides align to TRBD2. CDR3 length: 15 amino acids. V lost 6 bases, J lost 3 bases, and 9 bases stayed unmatched. Germline V gene data show CDR1 as LNHNV and CDR2 as YYDKDF (reference sequence). CDR3 in DNA: TGTGCCACCAGAGGTCGGCGGGAGCGGACAGATACGCAGTATTTT. The encoded protein is CATRGRRERTDTQYF.

The chain is built from TRBV11-2 and TRBJ2-1; 8 nucleotides line up with TRBD2. The ends lost 5 bases at V and 8 bases at J; junction bases unmatched: 5. Per germline, CDR1 SGHAT and CDR2 FQNNGV. This CDR3 comprises 13 residues. The CDR3 coding sequence is TGTGCCAGCAGCCTACGGGAGGGCCATGAGCAGTTCTTC. Protein product: CASSLREGHEQFF.

The chain couples TRBV7-2 to TRBJ2-2; no reliable D call. Germline loops: CDR1 SGHTA, CDR2 FQGNSA. The CDR3 loop spans 14 amino acids. Trimming removed 0 bases at V and 1 base at J, with 3 bases between. This chain's CDR3 is CASSLARNTGELFF. Here the CDR3 DNA reads TGTGCCAGCAGCTTAGCACGGAACACCGGGGAGCTGTTTTTT.

This chain joins TRBV10-1 and TRBJ2-7; D perhaps matches TRBD1 (6 bases). Trimming cost V 2 bases and J 3 bases, with 14 bases left between them. Germline V gives CDR1 WNHNN, CDR2 SYGVQD (reference sequence). This CDR3 is 15 amino acids long. This chain's CDR3 is CASSETGKPNYEQYF. The CDR3 coding sequence is TGCGCCAGCAGTGAGACAGGGAAACCTAACTACGAGCAGTACTTC.

The J gene is TRBJ1-1, the V gene TRBV11-3, with a possible D match to TRBD1 (6 bases). The germline gives CDR1 SGHNT, CDR2 YENEEA. There are 13 residues in the CDR3. Trimming took 5 bases from V and 7 from J, leaving 14 bases between them. Here the CDR3 reads CASSRSGESEAFF. The CDR3, as DNA: TGTGCCAGCAGCCGATCAGGGGAGAGTGAAGCTTTCTTT.

V usage is TRBV19 and J usage is TRBJ1-2; D unresolved. Germline values: CDR1 LNHDA, CDR2 SQIVND (reference sequence). The CDR3 is 13 amino acids. V shed 9 bases and J shed 5 bases, with 16 bases lying between them. CDR3: CASSAAEEYGYTF. DNA for the CDR3: TGTGCCAGCTCGGCGGCGGAAGAATATGGCTACACCTTC.